The clone carrying this T cell receptor beta chain was counted a few times. The data derive from a study of blood T cell repertoires in COVID-19. Study-wide context: COVID-19 samples, acute and convalescent, were from the United States, Italy and Spain. The cDNA or gDNA used as material had been derived from T cells, B-cell-depleted T cells, or PBMCs.

This table comes from immunoSEQ multiplex PCR, and its TCRdb copy is limited to in-frame clones, with some not included. The sample includes more than 250,000 clones, approximately 87% seen only once; the top ten take 5.3%. Cohorts were based on clinical histories the participants reported. Resolution of symptoms, clearance, or two negative PCRs was present in recovered Cohort 3 donors. Germline CDR1 reads LNHDA; CDR2 reads SQIVND (reference sequence). The CDR3 runs 13 residues. The V end lost 3 bases, the J end lost 4 bases, and 7 bases lay between the germline ends. This chain uses TRBV19 with TRBJ2-1; D unresolved. Sequencing was done on a sample of PBMCs or T cells enriched from blood (not recorded which). The TCR originated in a woman aged 25 to 39 who had recovered from COVID-19. DNA of the CDR3: TGTGCCAGTAGTATCATCCAGTACAATGAGCAGTTCTTC. This sequence encodes CASSIIQYNEQFF.